The 32 T cell receptor beta chains listed next were all sequenced from one sample in a study of OX40 agonist ivuxolimab in advanced cancers. Library preparation employed the immunoSEQ multiplex PCR assay. TCRdb holds this immuneACCESS table with in-frame rearrangements only. Some clones are missing; in checked studies, unresolved V genes explain under half, and the rest has no known cause. The sample yields 48,000 or so clones; nearly 95% were counted once. The ten largest clones add up to more than 6.5% of the sample. The sample was CD4+ or CD8+ T cells sorted from blood, taken in a trial of the OX40 agonist ivuxolimab. The source is an adult with an advanced solid tumor such as melanoma, head and neck, liver or kidney cancer.

J is TRBJ1-2 and V is TRBV13; D perhaps matches TRBD1 (5 bases). The CDR3 totals 15 residues. CDR1 is PRHDT and CDR2 is FYEKMQ in the germline V gene (reference sequence). V was cut by 5 bases and J by 4 bases, with 17 bases left in between. CDR3 sequence (DNA): TGTGCCAGCAGCCCGGAATCCGGGGGGGTCTATGGCTACACCTTC. The encoded protein is CASSPESGGVYGYTF.

The chain uses TRBV10-1 and TRBJ2-2, with D perhaps matching TRBD2 (5 bases). In germline, CDR1 is WNHNN, CDR2 SYGVQD (reference sequence). V lost 8 bases and J lost 7, with 8 bases in between. There are 11 residues in the CDR3. CDR3 sequence reads: CASGLGGELFF. The CDR3 DNA reads TGCGCCAGCGGACTGGGCGGGGAGCTGTTTTTT.

This clone was counted a single time. The gene calls are TRBV15 and TRBJ1-3, with a tentative D call TRBD1 (6 bases). Germline V lookup: CDR1 LNHNV, CDR2 YYDKDF (reference sequence). This CDR3 has 14 residues. The ends were cut back, 5 bases at V and 6 bases at J, with 14 bases in the middle. The CDR3 protein is CATSSRQEANTIYF. The CDR3 DNA follows: TGTGCCACCAGCTCCCGACAGGAGGCAAACACCATATATTTT.

The chain is built from TRBV6-6 and TRBJ1-1; TRBD1 aligns across 8 bases. Germline lookup yields CDR1 MNHNY and CDR2 SVGAGI (reference sequence). This CDR3 has 13 amino acids. Unmatched junction bases numbered 4, after V lost 5 bases and J lost 5 bases. CDR3 in amino acids: CASSETGVTEAFF. For the CDR3, the DNA is TGTGCCAGCAGTGAGACAGGGGTTACTGAAGCTTTCTTT.

This clone has just one count. The CDR3 reads CASSQAGNTEAFF. The CDR3 DNA sequence: TGCGCCAGCAGCCAAGCCGGGAACACTGAAGCTTTCTTT. This chain joins TRBV4-1 and TRBJ1-1, with D hard to call. The CDR3 covers 13 residues. CDR1 and CDR2 (germline): MGHRA, YSYEKL. V dropped 1 base and J dropped 1 base, with 4 bases sitting between them.

This chain links TRBV27 with TRBJ2-3; 11 nucleotides match TRBD2. The V gene's germline CDR1 is MNHEY and CDR2 SMNVEV (reference sequence). The CDR3 totals 18 residues. The V segment lost 4 bases and the J segment 0 bases; nucleotides outside the gene matches: 9. The CDR3 DNA reads TGTGCCAGCAGTTCAAGACTAGCGGGGATCACTAGCACAGATACGCAGTATTTT. It codes for CASSSRLAGITSTDTQYF.

This chain joins TRBV4-1 and TRBJ1-6; D call uncertain. The V end lost 1 base, the J end lost 0 bases, and 10 bases lay between the germline ends. The CDR3 contains 17 residues. Germline assignment: CDR1 MGHRA and CDR2 YSYEKL. CDR3 residues: CASSQVVRPSYNSPLHF. The CDR3 coding sequence is TGCGCCAGCAGCCAAGTTGTCAGGCCCTCCTATAATTCACCCCTCCACTTT.

This clone counts as medium-sized (0.01 to 0.1%). Other DNA variants within this sample encode the same CDR3. This chain connects TRBV6-1 to TRBJ2-7; possibly TRBD2 for D (5 bases). The CDR3 is 13 amino acids. The V end was cut by 4 bases, the J end by 1 base, with 8 bases between. Germline loops: CDR1 MNHNS, CDR2 SASEGT. CDR3 in amino acids: CASSASTSYEQYF. For the CDR3, the DNA is TGTGCCAGCAGTGCTAGCACTTCCTACGAGCAGTACTTC.

This sequence joins TRBV11-2 and TRBJ1-2; D remains unclear. Germline CDR1 and CDR2: SGHAT and FQNNGV. With 4 bases removed from V and 4 bases from J, the gap between germline ends came to 13 bases. The CDR3 extends over 14 amino acids. The CDR3 nucleotides are TGTGCCAGCAGCTCCGAAAGTACCGCCTATGGCTACACCTTC. Protein: CASSSESTAYGYTF.

This sequence joins TRBV30 and TRBJ1-1; TRBD1 might be the D (5 bases). This CDR3 region has 13 residues. Trimming took off 4 bases at V and 1 base at J, with 10 bases between the two ends. Germline-derived CDR1 and CDR2 are GTSNPN and SVGIG (reference sequence). The CDR3 sequence: CAWIRAWNTEAFF. The CDR3 DNA is TGTGCCTGGATCAGGGCCTGGAACACTGAAGCTTTCTTT.

J is TRBJ1-1 and V is TRBV2, with D uncertain. Germline V gives CDR1 SNHLY, CDR2 FYNNEI. V was pared by 8 bases and J by 0 bases, with 7 bases between. The CDR3 runs 12 residues. The CDR3: CASGVMNTEAFF. The CDR3 region has the DNA TGTGCCAGCGGGGTTATGAACACTGAAGCTTTCTTT.

The chain carries TRBV16 and TRBJ1-6; D is undetermined. The CDR3 is made up of 14 amino acids. Trimming removed 5 bases at V and 6 bases at J, with 11 bases between. The V gene's germline CDR1 is KGHSY and CDR2 FQNENV. CDR3 in amino acids: CASSSTVPNSPLHF. DNA for the CDR3: TGTGCCAGCAGCTCCACAGTCCCTAATTCACCCCTCCACTTT.

Here the CDR3 reads CASSSSRGGRDEQFF. The CDR3 DNA follows: TGTGCCAGCAGTTCTAGCCGGGGGGGCCGCGATGAGCAGTTCTTC. V and J are TRBV27 and TRBJ2-1; 8 bases match TRBD2. Germline lookup yields CDR1 MNHEY and CDR2 SMNVEV (reference sequence). The CDR3 length is 15 residues. Trimming removed 4 bases from V and 8 bases from J; junction bases left unmatched: 10.

The chain couples TRBV7-6 to TRBJ2-3, with D perhaps TRBD2 (6 bases). This CDR3 is built from 14 residues. Germline CDR1 and CDR2: SGHVS and FNYEAQ. Between the trimmed V and J ends, which lost 6 bases and 2 bases, there was a span of 12 bases. CDR3: CASREGRDTDTQYF. CDR3 bases: TGTGCCAGCAGGGAGGGACGGGACACAGATACGCAGTATTTT. The variable domain in full, completed from reference TRBV7-6 and TRBJ2-3, reads GAGVSQSPRYKVTKRGQDVALRCDPISGHVSLYWYRQALGQGPEFLTYFNYEAQQDKSGLPNDRFSAERPEGSISTLTIQRTEQRDSAMYRCASREGRDTDTQYFGPGTRLTVL.

The gene calls are TRBV2 and TRBJ1-6, with D possibly matching TRBD1 (6 bases). The V end lost 3 bases, the J end lost 8 bases, and 11 bases lay between the germline ends. This CDR3 comprises 14 residues. In germline, CDR1 is SNHLY, CDR2 FYNNEI. The CDR3 reads CASSDGGLHSPLHF. CDR3 DNA: TGTGCCAGCAGTGATGGGGGGCTTCATTCACCCCTCCACTTT.

Here the CDR3 DNA reads TGCGCCAGCAGCCAAGGGTGGGGGAATGAAAAACTGTTTTTT. Residues: CASSQGWGNEKLFF. The rearrangement joins TRBV4-1 to TRBJ1-4; possible D gene TRBD1, 5 bases. The CDR3 runs to 14 residues. The V gene lost 1 base and the J gene lost 5 bases, with 8 bases spanning the gap. CDR1 MGHRA and CDR2 YSYEKL come from the germline V gene.

The V gene is TRBV19, the J gene TRBJ1-1; no definite D call. Germline CDR1 reads LNHDA; CDR2 reads SQIVND (reference sequence). V was shortened by 2 bases and J by 4 bases, with 11 bases between the two germline ends. CDR3 length: 14 residues. CDR3 protein: CASSISGKVTEAFF. CDR3 nucleotide sequence: TGTGCCAGTAGTATATCGGGTAAGGTCACTGAAGCTTTCTTT.

The V call is TRBV27, the J call TRBJ2-3; 11 nucleotides match TRBD2. V lost 5 bases and J lost 2; bases outside the gene matches: 9. CDR3 length equals 17 residues. CDR1 is MNHEY, CDR2 SMNVEV, per germline (reference sequence). The chain's CDR3 is CASSPRGLAEITDTQYF. The CDR3 coding sequence is TGTGCCAGCAGTCCCCGGGGACTAGCGGAAATCACAGATACGCAGTATTTT.

The rearrangement joins TRBV18 to TRBJ2-7, with 9 bases lining up with TRBD1. Germline V lookup: CDR1 KGHSH, CDR2 LQKENI. After removal of 3 bases from V and 2 bases from J, the junction contained 5 bases not matched to a gene. The CDR3 is 15 amino acids. The CDR3 nucleotides are TGTGCCAGCTCACCTAGGACAGGGGCCGCCTACGAGCAGTACTTC. Its protein is CASSPRTGAAYEQYF.

The CDR3 reads CASTKDRGENESNQPQHF. The DNA of the CDR3 is TGCGCCAGCACCAAAGACAGGGGAGAAAACGAAAGCAATCAGCCCCAGCATTTT. The chain has TRBV10-1 and TRBJ1-5; 8 bases line up with TRBD1. CDR1 and CDR2 from the germline V gene are WNHNN and SYGVQD (reference sequence). Trimming removed 7 bases from V and 1 base from J; junction bases left unmatched: 15. This CDR3 has 18 amino acids.

The chain combines TRBV6-4 with TRBJ1-1; possible D gene TRBD1, 5 bases. Germline CDR1 is MRHNA and CDR2 is SNTAGT. This CDR3 region has 13 residues. The V and J ends lost 6 bases and 1 base respectively, with 9 bases between them. The CDR3 DNA reads as TGTGCCAGCAGGGCCGGGACGAACACTGAAGCTTTCTTT. Translated, it gives CASRAGTNTEAFF.

The CDR3 coding sequence is TGTGCCAGCAGTTACGGTAGGGCCGCAGATACGCAGTATTTT. As protein: CASSYGRAADTQYF. V and J are TRBV6-5 and TRBJ2-3; D uncertain. V dropped 2 bases and J dropped 4 bases, with 10 bases sitting between them. The CDR3 totals 14 residues. Germline values: CDR1 MNHEY, CDR2 SVGAGI.

The rearrangement links TRBV5-4 to TRBJ1-1; D possibly corresponds to TRBD1 (6 bases). The germline gives CDR1 SGHNT, CDR2 YYREEE (reference sequence). The length of the CDR3 is 14 residues. Trimming took 5 bases from V and 4 from J, leaving 15 bases between them. CDR3 DNA: TGTGCCAGCAGGGAAAGTGGGGGCTCCACTGAAGCTTTCTTT. Protein product: CASRESGGSTEAFF.

This rearrangement joins TRBV5-8 to TRBJ1-2; D ambiguous. Trimming stripped 2 bases from V and 5 bases from J, with 16 bases between. The germline V gene encodes CDR1 SGHTS and CDR2 YDEGEE. CDR3 size: 15 residues. CDR3 in amino acids: CASSLIGYLLYGYTF. The CDR3 bases are TGTGCCAGCAGCTTAATTGGTTACCTTCTATATGGCTACACCTTC.

This chain connects TRBV27 to TRBJ1-4, with D maybe TRBD1 (5 bases). Trimming cost V 2 bases and J 8 bases, with 12 bases left between them. There are 14 residues in the CDR3. The germline gives CDR1 MNHEY, CDR2 SMNVEV (reference sequence). The DNA for the CDR3 is TGTGCCAGCAGTTTAGGGACGGTGGGGGAAAAACTGTTTTTT. Protein product: CASSLGTVGEKLFF.

This clone was seen only once. The rearrangement uses TRBV11-2 and TRBJ2-7; tentatively, D is TRBD1 or TRBD2 (5 bases each). Between the trimmed V and J ends, which lost 6 bases and 4 bases, there was a span of 13 bases. Germline V gene data show CDR1 as SGHAT and CDR2 as FQNNGV. This CDR3 has 13 residues. For the CDR3, the DNA is TGTGCCAGCAGTCCACCCTGGGGGTACGAGCAGTACTTC. It codes for CASSPPWGYEQYF.

The V call is TRBV2, the J call TRBJ1-1; 8 positions agree with TRBD1. The germline gives CDR1 SNHLY, CDR2 FYNNEI. This CDR3 spans 15 amino acids. J gave up 1 base and V 6 bases, and 7 bases lay outside the gene matches. The CDR3 here is CASRSGGAWNTEAFF. The CDR3 bases are TGTGCCAGCAGATCAGGGGGCGCGTGGAACACTGAAGCTTTCTTT.

The chain carries TRBV7-9 and TRBJ2-7; D is unresolved. The CDR3 runs 13 residues. With 0 bases removed from V and 4 bases from J, the gap between germline ends came to 7 bases. CDR1 is SEHNR and CDR2 is FQNEAQ in the germline V gene (reference sequence). The CDR3, as DNA: TGTGCCAGCAGCTTAGCGGCAGATTACGAGCAGTACGTC. Its translation: CASSLAADYEQYV.

The chain combines TRBV5-1 with TRBJ2-7; TRBD1 is a possible D gene (5 bases). Between the trimmed V and J ends, which lost 0 bases and 0 bases, there was a span of 10 bases. CDR3 length equals 15 residues. Looked up from germline, CDR1 is SGHRS and CDR2 is YFSETQ. In nucleotides, the CDR3 is TGCGCCAGCAGCTTGGTAGGGGCGAGCTCCTACGAGCAGTACTTC. Amino acid sequence: CASSLVGASSYEQYF. Looking up the rest from reference TRBV5-1 and TRBJ2-7 gives the full variable domain: KAGVTQTPRYLIKTRGQQVTLSCSPISGHRSVSWYQQTPGQGLQFLFEYFSETQRNKGNFPGRFSGRQFSNSRSEMNVSTLELGDSALYLCASSLVGASSYEQYFGPGTRLTVT.

The chain joins TRBV6-1 to TRBJ2-3, with 7 positions matching TRBD1. CDR1 is MNHNS and CDR2 is SASEGT in the germline V gene. The CDR3 is 14 residues long. The V segment lost 1 base and the J segment 4 bases; nucleotides outside the gene matches: 2. CDR3 protein: CASSEGQGADTQYF. The DNA of the CDR3 is TGTGCCAGCAGTGAAGGACAGGGCGCAGATACGCAGTATTTT.

The chain carries TRBV6-1 and TRBJ2-3; D could derive from TRBD1 or TRBD2 (5 bases each). Germline V gene sequence: CDR1 MNHNS, CDR2 SASEGT. The CDR3 contains 18 residues. V lost 2 bases, J lost 0 bases, and 18 bases lay in between. In DNA, the CDR3 is TGTGCCAGCAGTGAACGAGGGGATGGACCCCGTAGCACAGATACGCAGTATTTT. Protein: CASSERGDGPRSTDTQYF.

The chain employs TRBV27 and TRBJ2-1; 9 bases line up with TRBD1. Germline V gene data show CDR1 as MNHEY and CDR2 as SMNVEV (reference sequence). The CDR3 covers 14 residues. After removal of 4 bases from V and 7 bases from J, the junction contained 5 bases not matched to a gene. Here the CDR3 DNA reads TGTGCCAGCAGTTCGGGGACAGGGAGTAATGAGCAGTTCTTC. It is translated as CASSSGTGSNEQFF.